This T cell receptor beta chain came from a study of blood T cell repertoires in COVID-19. Study-level background: Researchers got acute and convalescent COVID-19 samples from the United States, Italy and Spain. Sources were T cells, B-cell-depleted T cells, or PBMCs; the material itself was cDNA or gDNA.

The authors' processing: For nucleated cells, counts were estimated from reference gene primer amplification. Sequenced by immunoSEQ multiplex PCR; TCRdb stores in-frame clones only, minus some. D and trimming come from the DNA, and the V and J calls and clone size come from that table. The sample gives approximately 4,000 clones, approximately 89% of which show up once; roughly 5.2% is in the top ten. The germline gives CDR1 MNHEY, CDR2 SMNVEV (reference sequence). V dropped 2 bases and J dropped 0 bases, with 14 bases sitting between them. The CDR3 covers 17 residues. This sequence was found in a woman in her 70s with active COVID-19. Input material: peripheral blood. The rearrangement joins TRBV27 to TRBJ2-1; tentative D call: TRBD2 (7 bases). The CDR3 reads CASSLGGGPPSYNEQFF. CDR3 bases: TGTGCCAGCAGTTTAGGGGGGGGCCCTCCCTCCTACAATGAGCAGTTCTTC.